The T cell receptor (beta chain) described here comes from a study of T cells after yellow fever vaccination. Points from the study as a whole: Faster peaking, at day 5 versus 15, marked a secondary response that was weaker. Clones that expanded after primary vaccination mostly reappeared after the booster (96% CD4, around 87% CD8).

A few counts support this clonotype. Antigen: not known. For TCR, cDNA came from 5'RACE template switching, which added a universal primer site and UMIs. TCRdb passed the 5' RACE reads through MiXCR, listing each CDR3 protein once. The sample has some 350,000 distinct CDR3 sequences; roughly 4% are singletons. The germline gives CDR1 MNHEY, CDR2 SMNVEV (reference sequence). This CDR3 has 13 amino acids. The V end lost 3 bases, the J end lost 4 bases, and 9 bases lay between the germline ends. The chain recombines TRBV27 with TRBJ1-1; perhaps TRBD1 as D (5 bases). This receptor was identified in a man between 18 and 35 years old who received the YFV17D yellow fever vaccine. The material sequenced was PBMCs, taken 5 days after the yellow fever booster vaccination. The CDR3 loop reads CASSLGRVTEAFF. The DNA of the CDR3 is TGTGCCAGCAGTTTGGGACGGGTCACTGAAGCTTTCTTT.